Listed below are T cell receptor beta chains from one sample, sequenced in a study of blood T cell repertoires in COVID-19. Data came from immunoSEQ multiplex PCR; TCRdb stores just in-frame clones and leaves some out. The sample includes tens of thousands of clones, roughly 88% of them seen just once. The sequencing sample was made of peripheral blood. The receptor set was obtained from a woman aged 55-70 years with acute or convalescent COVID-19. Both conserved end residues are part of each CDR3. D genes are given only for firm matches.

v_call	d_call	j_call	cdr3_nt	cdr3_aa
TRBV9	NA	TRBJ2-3	TGTGCCAGCAGTGACAGCCTCATCACAGATACGCAGTATTTT	CASSDSLITDTQYF
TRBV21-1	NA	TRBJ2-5	TGTGCCAGCAGCGAGTCATGGGGACTAGCCGGAGAGACCCAGTACTTC	CASSESWGLAGETQYF
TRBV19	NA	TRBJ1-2	TGTGCCAGTAGGGCCCTTAACTATGGCTACACCTTC	CASRALNYGYTF
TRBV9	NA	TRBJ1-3	TGTGCCAGCAGCAAGGAGAGGGCTAAGGGCTCTGGAAACACCATATATTTT	CASSKERAKGSGNTIYF
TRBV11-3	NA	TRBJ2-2	TGTGCCAGCAGCCGCGGAGGGTCCGGGGAGCTGTTTTTT	CASSRGGSGELFF
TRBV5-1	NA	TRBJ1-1	TGCGCCAGCAGTTCAGACTGGGCTGAAGCTTTCTTT	CASSSDWAEAFF
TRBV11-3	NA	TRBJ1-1	TGTGCCAGCAGCTTATCAAGGGGAAGCACTGAAGCTTTCTTT	CASSLSRGSTEAFF
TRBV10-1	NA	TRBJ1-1	TGCGCCAGCAGTGAGAGGGGTTCGGGCACTGAAGCTTTCTTT	CASSERGSGTEAFF
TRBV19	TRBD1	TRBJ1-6	TGTGCCAGTAGTATGCCCCTGACAGGGGGATATTCACCCCTCCACTTT	CASSMPLTGGYSPLHF
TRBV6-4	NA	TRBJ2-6	TGTGCCAGCAGAGGAGCGAACTCTGGGGCCAACGTCCTGACTTTC	CASRGANSGANVLTF
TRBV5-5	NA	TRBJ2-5	TGTGCCAGCAGCCCTGGGGGGAGAACCCAGTACTTC	CASSPGGRTQYF
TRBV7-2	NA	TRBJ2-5	TGTGCCAGCAGCCCCCCGGGTGCAAGGGGAGAGACCCAGTACTTC	CASSPPGARGETQYF
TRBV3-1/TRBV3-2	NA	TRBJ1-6	TGTGCCAGCAGCCAAGTCCGGACACGGAATTCACCCCTCCACTTT	CASSQVRTRNSPLHF
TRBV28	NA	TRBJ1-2	TGTGCCAGCAGTTCCCCCAGGACGGCCCTCTATGGAGGTTACACCTTC	CASSSPRTALYGGYTF
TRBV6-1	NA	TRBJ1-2	TGTGCCAGCAGTGGACGTATAGGGGGTAGTATCTATGGCTACACCTTC	CASSGRIGGSIYGYTF